This T cell receptor (beta chain) was sequenced in a study of beta chain features in type 1 diabetes. General study points: VDJ junctions from patients with type 1 diabetes contained fewer insertions and more deletions. Cells that show high TCR expression could be over-represented by cDNA sequencing.

The study reverse transcribed the entire isolated RNA, so it sequenced expressed TCRB transcripts. The repertoire was sequenced with immunoSEQ multiplex PCR; TCRdb's copy has only in-frame clones and lacks some. The table shows 200,000 to 250,000 clones, with approximately 10% occurring only once. V was pared by 4 bases and J by 2 bases, with 13 bases between. Germline values: CDR1 SGHRS, CDR2 YFSETQ. The CDR3 runs to 14 residues. To note about this clone: Its target is unknown.

The V gene is TRBV5-1, the J gene TRBJ2-7, with D uncertain. The sequence was collected from a man aged 18 to 30 in good health. Sequencing input: central memory CD4+ T cells from blood. The CDR3 loop reads CASSPKLVPYEQYF. CDR3 DNA sequence: TGCGCCAGCAGCCCCAAGTTAGTCCCCTACGAGCAGTACTTC.